These 23 T cell receptor beta chains share one sample of origin, sequenced in a study of technical replicates of blood from a handful of donors (dated by TCRdb to 2017 to 2019). The method was the immunoSEQ multiplex PCR assay. Sourced from immuneACCESS, this table was stored by TCRdb with only in-frame sequences that have V and J called. A share of the clones is absent; for the studies checked, an unresolved V gene accounts for under half, and the remainder has no known explanation. For this sample the table gives around 62,000 clones, of which 98% were detected only once. Around 0.15% of the sample lies in the top ten. Sequenced: T cells isolated from PBMCs. Receptor source: a human donor in good health.

The genes are TRBV2 and TRBJ1-2, with D tentatively TRBD1 (6 bases). V was clipped by 5 bases and J by 0 bases, with 13 bases between them. CDR1 is SNHLY and CDR2 is FYNNEI in the germline V gene. The CDR3 has 15 amino acids. The DNA for the CDR3 is TGTGCCAGCAGTAAACAGGGTATTGCTAACTATGGCTACACCTTC. Amino acids: CASSKQGIANYGYTF.

CDR3 DNA: TGTGCCAGCAGCTTGGGGGGGCGAGGCTATGGCTACACCTTC. It yields the protein CASSLGGRGYGYTF. The V and J genes are TRBV5-5 and TRBJ1-2; D may be TRBD1 (6 bases). This CDR3 has 14 residues. CDR1 and CDR2 (germline): SGHKS, YYEKEE (reference sequence). V lost 0 bases and J lost 4, with 10 bases in between.

This sequence joins TRBV27 and TRBJ2-7; 11 bases are a match to TRBD2. V was clipped by 4 bases and J by 3 bases; unmatched bases: 8. Germline CDR1 is MNHEY and CDR2 is SMNVEV (reference sequence). This CDR3 contains 16 residues. Here the CDR3 DNA reads TGTGCCAGCAGTTACTACACTAGCGGGAGTGTCTACGAGCAGTACTTC. Residues: CASSYYTSGSVYEQYF.

This clone was recorded only once. The J gene is TRBJ2-7, the V gene TRBV4-1, with TRBD2 identical over 11 bases. CDR1 is MGHRA, CDR2 YSYEKL, per germline. After removal of 4 bases from V and 4 bases from J, the junction contained 6 bases not matched to a gene. This CDR3 spans 15 amino acids. CDR3 amino acids: CASSPTGTSGYEQYF. The CDR3 DNA follows: TGCGCCAGCAGCCCAACCGGGACTAGCGGATACGAGCAGTACTTC.

The chain joins TRBV5-1 to TRBJ2-7, with 10 positions matching TRBD2. CDR3 size: 15 residues. Germline loops: CDR1 SGHRS, CDR2 YFSETQ. V gave up 1 base and J gave up 3 bases; unmatched junction bases: 4. For the CDR3, the DNA is TGCGCCAGCAGCTTGACTAGCGGGAAGTACTACGAGCAGTACTTC. It encodes CASSLTSGKYYEQYF.

The chain carries TRBV27 and TRBJ2-2; TRBD1 matches at 7 bases. With 5 bases clipped from V and 6 bases from J, the junction kept 9 bases outside the gene matches. From germline, CDR1 is MNHEY and CDR2 SMNVEV (reference sequence). This CDR3 spans 15 amino acids. CDR3 sequence reads: CASSPTAGGSGELFF. Here the CDR3 DNA reads TGTGCCAGCAGTCCCACTGCAGGGGGTTCCGGGGAGCTGTTTTTT.

The chain has TRBV4-1 and TRBJ2-3, with 7 bases matching TRBD2. Germline V lookup: CDR1 MGHRA, CDR2 YSYEKL. V lost 4 bases and J lost 0; bases outside the gene matches: 7. CDR3 length: 16 amino acids. Written as DNA, the CDR3 is TGCGCCAGCAGCCTACTTAGCGGGTCTAGCACAGATACGCAGTATTTT. Residues: CASSLLSGSSTDTQYF.

J is TRBJ2-4 and V is TRBV7-9, with D possibly TRBD1 on 6 matching bases. This CDR3 has 16 residues. The germline V and J ends were trimmed by 4 bases and 10 bases, with 23 bases remaining between them. The germline V gene encodes CDR1 SEHNR and CDR2 FQNEAQ (reference sequence). This CDR3 reads CASSSGWGRDDPIQYF. The CDR3 region has the DNA TGTGCCAGCAGCTCCGGATGGGGGCGAGACGATCCGATTCAGTACTTC.

The CDR3 sequence is CASFEGSYNEQFF. As DNA, the CDR3 is TGTGCCAGCTTTGAGGGCTCCTACAATGAGCAGTTCTTC. This chain joins TRBV5-6 and TRBJ2-1; D may be TRBD2 (5 bases). The CDR3 consists of 13 residues. The V gene lost 7 bases and the J gene lost 0 bases, with 8 bases spanning the gap. The germline gives CDR1 SGHDT, CDR2 YYEEEE.

The chain uses TRBV29-1 and TRBJ2-5, with a weak D call TRBD2 (6 bases). The germline V and J ends were trimmed by 6 bases and 5 bases, with 13 bases remaining between them. Germline CDR1 reads SQVTM; CDR2 reads ANQGSEA. The length of the CDR3 is 12 residues. DNA of the CDR3: TGCAGCGTCCAGACTAGAACGGAGACCCAGTACTTC. Its protein product is CSVQTRTETQYF.

The chain carries TRBV11-2 and TRBJ1-4; a weak D match, TRBD1 (5 bases). V shed 1 base and J shed 7 bases, with 10 bases lying between them. The CDR3 is 14 residues long. Germline V gene data show CDR1 as SGHAT and CDR2 as FQNNGV. CDR3 nucleotides: TGTGCCAGCAGCTTAGTGGCAGGGATTGAAAAACTGTTTTTT. Encoded protein: CASSLVAGIEKLFF.

The chain joins TRBV7-9 to TRBJ2-7, with 10 bases fitting TRBD1. V shed 2 bases, J shed 1 base, and the junction held 8 bases outside the gene matches. The CDR3 covers 17 residues. CDR1 and CDR2 from the germline V gene are SEHNR and FQNEAQ (reference sequence). The CDR3 is CASSLHPGQGRSYEQYF. In DNA form, the CDR3 reads TGTGCCAGCAGCTTACACCCGGGACAGGGGCGATCCTACGAGCAGTACTTC.

This chain uses TRBV5-1 with TRBJ2-5; 8 bases line up with TRBD1. The CDR3 sequence is 15 residues long. The trim removed 4 bases at V and 3 bases at J, leaving 8 bases unmatched. The germline V gene encodes CDR1 SGHRS and CDR2 YFSETQ. CDR3 protein: CASSGTGTGEETQYF. The CDR3 DNA reads TGCGCCAGCAGCGGGACCGGGACAGGAGAAGAGACCCAGTACTTC. Combining the CDR3 with reference TRBV5-1 and TRBJ2-5 gives the whole variable domain KAGVTQTPRYLIKTRGQQVTLSCSPISGHRSVSWYQQTPGQGLQFLFEYFSETQRNKGNFPGRFSGRQFSNSRSEMNVSTLELGDSALYLCASSGTGTGEETQYFGPGTRLLVL.

This chain links TRBV28 with TRBJ2-2, with 11 bases identical to TRBD2. CDR1 is MDHEN and CDR2 is SYDVKM in the germline V gene. The CDR3 covers 13 residues. J lost 9 bases, V lost 6 bases, and 3 bases had no gene match. CDR3 coding DNA: TGTGCCAGCAGGACTAGCGGGGATCGGGAGCTGTTTTTT. Its protein is CASRTSGDRELFF.

The V and J genes are TRBV13 and TRBJ2-7; maybe TRBD2 (6 bases). The ends were cut back, 5 bases at V and 3 bases at J, with 23 bases in the middle. The CDR3 is 17 amino acids. Germline lookup yields CDR1 PRHDT and CDR2 FYEKMQ (reference sequence). The DNA of the CDR3 is TGTGCCAGCAGCCCCCAGGACGGGACGGGAGTCGTCTACGAGCAGTACTTC. Its translation is CASSPQDGTGVVYEQYF.

The rearrangement links TRBV4-1 to TRBJ2-3; D remains ambiguous. Deletions cut 1 base from V and 4 bases from J, with 3 bases between. The V gene's germline CDR1 is MGHRA and CDR2 YSYEKL. CDR3 length equals 12 residues. The CDR3 DNA follows: TGCGCCAGCAGCCAAGTCGCAGATACGCAGTATTTT. Encoded protein: CASSQVADTQYF.

The V gene is TRBV6-6, the J gene TRBJ2-7; D is undetermined. The V gene lost 5 bases and the J gene lost 5 bases, with 10 bases spanning the gap. The CDR3 has 12 residues. Per the germline V gene, CDR1 is MNHNY and CDR2 is SVGAGI (reference sequence). The CDR3 nucleotides are TGTGCCAGCAGTCGTACCCAGAACGAGCAGTACTTC. Translating it yields CASSRTQNEQYF.

The chain uses TRBV5-1 and TRBJ2-1; 8 bases are shared with TRBD2. Per germline, CDR1 SGHRS and CDR2 YFSETQ. The V and J ends lost 0 bases and 9 bases, in that order; junction bases with no gene match: 8. The CDR3 extends over 15 amino acids. The CDR3 sequence is CASSLGAEREIEQFF. DNA of the CDR3: TGCGCCAGCAGCTTGGGGGCCGAGCGGGAGATTGAGCAGTTCTTC.

This chain joins TRBV6-5 and TRBJ1-2; D gene unclear. V was cut by 2 bases and J by 6 bases, with 16 bases left in between. The germline V gene has CDR1 MNHEY and CDR2 SVGAGI. The CDR3 covers 15 residues. The CDR3 DNA is TGTGCCAGCAGTTACACCCCAGAAGCGGGCAATGGCTACACCTTC. Translation gives CASSYTPEAGNGYTF.

The chain recombines TRBV10-3 with TRBJ1-1, with TRBD1 identical over 7 bases. The CDR3 is made up of 13 amino acids. The V and J ends lost 6 bases and 2 bases, in that order; junction bases with no gene match: 3. The germline V gene has CDR1 ENHRY and CDR2 SYGVKD. CDR3 nucleotide sequence: TGTGCCATCAGGGACAGGAGTAACACTGAAGCTTTCTTT. Residues: CAIRDRSNTEAFF.

This chain uses TRBV11-3 with TRBJ2-7, with a tentative D call TRBD2 (6 bases). This CDR3 has 13 residues. V lost 3 bases and J lost 2, with 8 bases in between. Germline V CDR1 and CDR2: SGHNT, YENEEA. DNA for the CDR3: TGTGCCAGCAGCTTGACTAGTACCTACGAGCAGTACTTC. This sequence encodes CASSLTSTYEQYF.

This chain uses TRBV9 with TRBJ2-2; tentatively, D is TRBD2 (5 bases). Trimming stripped 0 bases from V and 0 bases from J, with 12 bases between. CDR3 length: 17 amino acids. Germline CDR1 SGDLS, CDR2 YYNGEE. CDR3 loop: CASSVGEGRANTGELFF. CDR3 sequence (DNA): TGTGCCAGCAGCGTAGGTGAGGGTAGGGCGAACACCGGGGAGCTGTTTTTT.

The gene calls are TRBV5-6 and TRBJ1-5; 7 nucleotides match TRBD1. The CDR3 contains 15 residues. J lost 4 bases, V lost 4 bases, and 8 bases had no gene match. Germline V lookup: CDR1 SGHDT, CDR2 YYEEEE. CDR3 sequence: CASSRSGQANQPQHF. CDR3 bases: TGTGCCAGCAGCCGCTCCGGACAGGCTAATCAGCCCCAGCATTTT.